The 15 T cell receptor beta chains given below trace back to one sample, sequenced in a study of blood T cell repertoires in COVID-19. Sequencing used immunoSEQ multiplex PCR; TCRdb keeps in-frame clones, though not all of them. The sample includes approximately 300,000 clones, 85% to 90% of them seen just once. Sample: PBMCs or T cells enriched from blood (not recorded which). The receptor source for this set is a woman younger than 35 who had recovered from COVID-19.

The chain carries TRBV30 and TRBJ2-7, with D perhaps TRBD2 (7 bases). V dropped 2 bases and J dropped 0 bases, with 11 bases sitting between them. Germline CDR1 GTSNPN, CDR2 SVGIG (reference sequence). CDR3 size: 14 residues. CDR3 sequence (DNA): TGTGCCTGGAGTTCCGGGGGGCACTCCTACGAGCAGTACTTC. Translated: CAWSSGGHSYEQYF.

The chain carries TRBV5-1 and TRBJ2-7, with D perhaps matching TRBD1 (5 bases). The CDR3 has 14 residues. Per germline, CDR1 SGHRS and CDR2 YFSETQ. Trimming removed 2 bases at V and 5 bases at J, with 14 bases between. The chain's CDR3 is CASSLPRGSNEQYF. Here the CDR3 DNA reads TGCGCCAGCAGCTTACCAAGGGGCTCTAACGAGCAGTACTTC. Combining the CDR3 with reference TRBV5-1 and TRBJ2-7 gives the whole variable domain KAGVTQTPRYLIKTRGQQVTLSCSPISGHRSVSWYQQTPGQGLQFLFEYFSETQRNKGNFPGRFSGRQFSNSRSEMNVSTLELGDSALYLCASSLPRGSNEQYFGPGTRLTVT.

This chain uses TRBV24-1 with TRBJ2-1, with TRBD2 identical over 9 bases. In germline, CDR1 is KGHDR, CDR2 SFDVKD. The length of the CDR3 is 13 residues. V gave up 10 bases and J gave up 5 bases; unmatched junction bases: 5. CDR3 sequence: CATRLADHNEQFF. The CDR3 DNA follows: TGTGCCACGAGACTAGCGGATCACAATGAGCAGTTCTTC.

V gene TRBV29-1 combines with J gene TRBJ2-7, with TRBD1 matching over 9 bases. The V gene's germline CDR1 is SQVTM and CDR2 ANQGSEA. Trimming removed 3 bases from V and 3 bases from J; junction bases left unmatched: 3. This CDR3 is built from 13 residues. CDR3 residues: CSVEGQGNYEQYF. The CDR3 DNA reads TGCAGCGTTGAGGGACAGGGAAACTACGAGCAGTACTTC.

The chain links TRBV16 to TRBJ2-2; no reliable D call. The germline V gene has CDR1 KGHSY and CDR2 FQNENV. The CDR3 contains 14 residues. The ends were cut back, 0 bases at V and 6 bases at J, with 8 bases in the middle. The CDR3 nucleotides are TGTGCCAGCAGCCAATCGAAACAGCCCGGGGAGCTGTTTTTT. Its translation is CASSQSKQPGELFF.

The chain combines TRBV27 with TRBJ1-2; perhaps TRBD1 as D (5 bases). The CDR3 loop spans 15 amino acids. Germline V lookup: CDR1 MNHEY, CDR2 SMNVEV (reference sequence). V lost 4 bases and J lost 8, with 20 bases in between. The CDR3 protein is CASSSISGTREGYTF. For the CDR3, the DNA is TGTGCCAGCAGTTCCATCTCCGGGACGCGGGAGGGCTACACCTTC.

The CDR3 here is CASSSQGFYGYTF. The CDR3 region has the DNA TGTGCCAGCAGTTCCCAGGGGTTCTATGGCTACACCTTC. V usage is TRBV27 and J usage is TRBJ1-2, with D possibly TRBD1 on 6 matching bases. The V and J ends lost 4 bases and 4 bases respectively, with 10 bases between them. CDR1 is MNHEY, CDR2 SMNVEV, per germline (reference sequence). The length of the CDR3 is 13 residues.

V is TRBV6-6 and J is TRBJ1-1; TRBD1 might be the D (6 bases). The CDR3 is 12 residues long. Trimming removed 2 bases at V and 8 bases at J, with 9 bases between. Germline CDR1 is MNHNY and CDR2 is SVGAGI (reference sequence). DNA of the CDR3: TGTGCCAGCAGTTACGGTGACAGGGAAGCTTTCTTT. Its translation: CASSYGDREAFF.

The chain has TRBV6-4 and TRBJ2-1, with TRBD2 matching 7 bases. The length of the CDR3 is 16 residues. Losses at the gene ends were 4 bases for V and 3 bases for J; bases not matched to a gene: 9. Per the germline V gene, CDR1 is MRHNA and CDR2 is SNTAGT. The CDR3 region is CASSVHGLDNYNEQFF. CDR3 in DNA: TGTGCCAGCAGTGTACACGGACTAGATAACTACAATGAGCAGTTCTTC.

V usage is TRBV3-1 (or the pseudogene TRBV3-2) and J usage is TRBJ1-1; unclear D gene. V dropped 0 bases and J dropped 12 bases, with 17 bases sitting between them. The CDR3 covers 14 residues. Per germline, CDR1 LGHDT and CDR2 YNNKEL (reference sequence). This CDR3 reads CASSQDREGRGTFF. CDR3 in DNA: TGTGCCAGCAGCCAAGATAGGGAGGGCAGAGGAACTTTCTTT.

The chain combines TRBV28 with TRBJ1-5, with D uncertain. Trimming removed 6 bases from V and 9 bases from J, with 9 bases in between. This CDR3 comprises 11 residues. Germline V gene data show CDR1 as MDHEN and CDR2 as SYDVKM. The CDR3 spells CASSLTMPQHF. The CDR3 nucleotides are TGTGCCAGCAGCCTAACGATGCCCCAGCATTTT.

The gene calls are TRBV28 and TRBJ2-7; TRBD2 aligns across 9 bases. The CDR3 is 14 residues long. Germline V gene data show CDR1 as MDHEN and CDR2 as SYDVKM. J gave up 5 bases and V 2 bases, and 4 bases lay outside the gene matches. In nucleotides, the CDR3 is TGTGCCAGCAGTTTAGCGGGAGGGAAAAACGAGCAGTACTTC. Encoded protein: CASSLAGGKNEQYF.

This chain links TRBV5-1 with TRBJ1-4; maybe TRBD1 (5 bases). V dropped 0 bases and J dropped 7 bases, with 13 bases sitting between them. CDR3 length: 15 residues. Germline V gene sequence: CDR1 SGHRS, CDR2 YFSETQ. This CDR3 is CASSLDGTTLEKLFF. As DNA, the CDR3 is TGCGCCAGCAGCTTGGACGGGACTACACTTGAAAAACTGTTTTTT.

This clone has just a few counts. The V call is TRBV11-2, the J call TRBJ1-2, with D unclear. V lost 3 bases and J 1 base, leaving 6 bases between the germline ends. Germline lookup yields CDR1 SGHAT and CDR2 FQNNGV. This CDR3 contains 13 residues. The CDR3 here is CASSFTDNYGYTF. The CDR3 DNA reads TGTGCCAGCAGCTTTACAGATAACTATGGCTACACCTTC.

The V call is TRBV10-3, the J call TRBJ2-3, with D possibly matching TRBD2 (7 bases). The V and J ends lost 11 bases and 4 bases respectively, with 16 bases between them. The CDR3 sequence is 13 residues long. CDR1 ENHRY and CDR2 SYGVKD come from the germline V gene. The CDR3 nucleotides read TGTGCCGCTAGGAGGGGGGGGGCAGATACGCAGTATTTT. Translated, it gives CAARRGGADTQYF.